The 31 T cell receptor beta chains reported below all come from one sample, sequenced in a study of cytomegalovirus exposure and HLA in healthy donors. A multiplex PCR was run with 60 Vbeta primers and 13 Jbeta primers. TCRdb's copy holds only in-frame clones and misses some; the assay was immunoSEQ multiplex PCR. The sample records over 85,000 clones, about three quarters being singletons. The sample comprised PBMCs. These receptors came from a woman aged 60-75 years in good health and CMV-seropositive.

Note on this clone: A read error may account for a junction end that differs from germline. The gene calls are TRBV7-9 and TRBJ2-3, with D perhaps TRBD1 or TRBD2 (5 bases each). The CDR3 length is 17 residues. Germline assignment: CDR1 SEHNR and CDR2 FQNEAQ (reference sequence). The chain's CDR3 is CSSSLGVKRTETDTQYF. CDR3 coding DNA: TGTTCCAGCAGCTTAGGGGTTAAGCGGACTGAGACAGATACGCAGTATTTT.

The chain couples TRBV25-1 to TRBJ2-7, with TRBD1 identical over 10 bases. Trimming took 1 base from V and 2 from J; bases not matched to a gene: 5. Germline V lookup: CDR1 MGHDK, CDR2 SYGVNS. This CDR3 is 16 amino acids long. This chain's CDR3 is CASSELGDRGPYEQYF. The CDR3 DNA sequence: TGTGCCAGCAGTGAATTAGGAGACAGGGGGCCCTACGAGCAGTACTTC.

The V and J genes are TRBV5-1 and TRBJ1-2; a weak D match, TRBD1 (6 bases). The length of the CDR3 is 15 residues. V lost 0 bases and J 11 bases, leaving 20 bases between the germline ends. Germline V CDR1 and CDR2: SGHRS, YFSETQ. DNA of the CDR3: TGCGCCAGCAGCTTGGACGGGACATATGGGCCCGTTTACACCTTC. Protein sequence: CASSLDGTYGPVYTF.

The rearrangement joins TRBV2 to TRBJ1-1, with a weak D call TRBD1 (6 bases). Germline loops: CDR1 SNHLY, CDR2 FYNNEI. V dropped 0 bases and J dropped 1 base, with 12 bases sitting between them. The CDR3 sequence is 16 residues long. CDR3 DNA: TGTGCCAGCAGTGAAGCACAGGGTTTGGCGAACACTGAAGCTTTCTTT. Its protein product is CASSEAQGLANTEAFF.

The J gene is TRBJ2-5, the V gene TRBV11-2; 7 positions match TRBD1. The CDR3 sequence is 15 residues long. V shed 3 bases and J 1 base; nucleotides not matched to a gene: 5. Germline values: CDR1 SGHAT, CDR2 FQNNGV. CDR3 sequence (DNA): TGTGCCAGCAGCTTCGGACAGGAACCCCAAGAGACCCAGTACTTC. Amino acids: CASSFGQEPQETQYF.

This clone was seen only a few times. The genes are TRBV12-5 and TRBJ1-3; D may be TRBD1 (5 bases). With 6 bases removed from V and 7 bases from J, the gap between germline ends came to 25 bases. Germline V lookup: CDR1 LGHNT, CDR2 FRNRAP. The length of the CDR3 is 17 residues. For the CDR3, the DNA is TGTGCTAGTGGCCTCGGGCCCCTAAGGACAACTCTCAACACCATATATTTT. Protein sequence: CASGLGPLRTTLNTIYF.

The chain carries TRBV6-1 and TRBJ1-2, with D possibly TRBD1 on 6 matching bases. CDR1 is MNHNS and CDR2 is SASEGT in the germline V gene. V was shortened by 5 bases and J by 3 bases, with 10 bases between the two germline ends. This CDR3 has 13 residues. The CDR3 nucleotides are TGTGCCAGCAGTAGGACAGCGGACTATGGCTACACCTTC. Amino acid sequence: CASSRTADYGYTF.

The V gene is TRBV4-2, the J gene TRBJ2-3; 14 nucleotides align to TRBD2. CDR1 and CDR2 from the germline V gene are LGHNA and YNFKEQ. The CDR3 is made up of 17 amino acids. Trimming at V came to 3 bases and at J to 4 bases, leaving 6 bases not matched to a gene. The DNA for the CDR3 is TGTGCCAGCAGCCAGGGGGGACTAGCGGGAGTCTCAGATACGCAGTATTTT. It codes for CASSQGGLAGVSDTQYF.

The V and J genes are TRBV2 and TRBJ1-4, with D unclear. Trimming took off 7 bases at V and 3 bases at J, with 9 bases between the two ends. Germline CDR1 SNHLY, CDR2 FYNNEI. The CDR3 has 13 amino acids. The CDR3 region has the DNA TGTGCCAGCATACTAGGGCCTAATGAAAAACTGTTTTTT. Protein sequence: CASILGPNEKLFF.

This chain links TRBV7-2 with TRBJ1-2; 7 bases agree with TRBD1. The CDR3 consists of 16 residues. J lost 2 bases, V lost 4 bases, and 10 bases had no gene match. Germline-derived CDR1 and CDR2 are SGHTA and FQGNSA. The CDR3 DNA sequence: TGTGCCAGCAGCTCGACAGGGACCTACACCAACTATGGCTACACCTTC. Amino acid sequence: CASSSTGTYTNYGYTF.

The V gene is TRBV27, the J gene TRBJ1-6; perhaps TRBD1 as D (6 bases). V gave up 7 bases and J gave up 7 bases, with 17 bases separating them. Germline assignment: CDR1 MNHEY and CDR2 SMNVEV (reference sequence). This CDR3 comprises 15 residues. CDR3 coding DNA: TGTGCCAGCACCCTCAGTTGGGGGCGCAATTCACCCCTCCACTTT. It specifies CASTLSWGRNSPLHF.

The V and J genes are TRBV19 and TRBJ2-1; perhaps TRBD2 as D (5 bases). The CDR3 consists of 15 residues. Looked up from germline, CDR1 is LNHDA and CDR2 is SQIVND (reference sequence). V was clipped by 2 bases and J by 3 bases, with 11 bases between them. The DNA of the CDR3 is TGTGCCAGTAGTATATGGCCAGCGGTCTACAATGAGCAGTTCTTC. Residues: CASSIWPAVYNEQFF.

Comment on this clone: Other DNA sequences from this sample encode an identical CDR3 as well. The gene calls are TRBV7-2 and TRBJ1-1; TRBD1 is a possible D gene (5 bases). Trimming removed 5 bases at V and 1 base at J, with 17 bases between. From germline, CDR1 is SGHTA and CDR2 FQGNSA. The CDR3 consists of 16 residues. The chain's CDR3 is CASSLQPPDRNTEAFF. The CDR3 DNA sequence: TGTGCCAGCAGCCTTCAACCGCCCGACAGGAACACTGAAGCTTTCTTT.

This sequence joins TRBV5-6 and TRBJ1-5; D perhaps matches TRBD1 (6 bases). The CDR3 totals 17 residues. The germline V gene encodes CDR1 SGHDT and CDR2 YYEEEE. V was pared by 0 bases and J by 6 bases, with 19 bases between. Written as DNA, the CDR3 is TGTGCCAGCAGCTTGGCGTCAGGGGCAGGGTGGCGTCAGCCCCAGCATTTT. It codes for CASSLASGAGWRQPQHF.

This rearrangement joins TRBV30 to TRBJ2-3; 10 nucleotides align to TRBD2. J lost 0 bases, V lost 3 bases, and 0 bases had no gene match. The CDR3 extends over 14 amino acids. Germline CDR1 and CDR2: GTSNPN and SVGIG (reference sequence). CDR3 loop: CAWRLAGSTDTQYF. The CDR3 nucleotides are TGTGCCTGGAGACTAGCGGGGAGCACAGATACGCAGTATTTT.

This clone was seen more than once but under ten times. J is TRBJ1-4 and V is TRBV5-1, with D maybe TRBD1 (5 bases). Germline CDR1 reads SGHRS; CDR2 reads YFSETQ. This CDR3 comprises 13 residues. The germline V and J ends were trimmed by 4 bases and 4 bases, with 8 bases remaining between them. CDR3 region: CASSGQGNEKLFF. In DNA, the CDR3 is TGCGCCAGCAGCGGGCAGGGTAATGAAAAACTGTTTTTT.

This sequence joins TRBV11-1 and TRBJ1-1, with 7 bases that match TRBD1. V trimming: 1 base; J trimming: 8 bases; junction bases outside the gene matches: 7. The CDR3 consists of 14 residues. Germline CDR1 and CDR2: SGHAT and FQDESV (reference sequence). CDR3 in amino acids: CASSLVDRTTEAFF. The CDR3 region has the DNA TGTGCCAGCAGCTTAGTGGACAGGACCACCGAAGCTTTCTTT.

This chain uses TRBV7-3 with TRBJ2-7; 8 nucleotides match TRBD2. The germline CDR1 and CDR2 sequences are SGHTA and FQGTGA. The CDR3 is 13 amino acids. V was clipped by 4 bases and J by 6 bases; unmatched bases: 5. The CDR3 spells CASSYGLAREQYF. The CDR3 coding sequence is TGTGCCAGCAGCTATGGACTAGCCCGCGAGCAGTACTTC. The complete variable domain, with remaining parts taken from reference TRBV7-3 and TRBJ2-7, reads GAGVSQTPSNKVTEKGKYVELRCDPISGHTALYWYRQSLGQGPEFLIYFQGTGAADDSGLPNDRFFAVRPEGSVSTLKIQRTERGDSAVYLCASSYGLAREQYFGPGTRLTVT.

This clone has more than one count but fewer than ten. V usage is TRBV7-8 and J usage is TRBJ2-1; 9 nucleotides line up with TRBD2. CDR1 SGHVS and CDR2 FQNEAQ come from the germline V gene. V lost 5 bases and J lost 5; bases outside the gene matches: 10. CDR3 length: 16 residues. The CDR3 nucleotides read TGTGCCAGCAGCGTACGGGGAGCGGGAGGACACAATGAGCAGTTCTTC. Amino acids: CASSVRGAGGHNEQFF.

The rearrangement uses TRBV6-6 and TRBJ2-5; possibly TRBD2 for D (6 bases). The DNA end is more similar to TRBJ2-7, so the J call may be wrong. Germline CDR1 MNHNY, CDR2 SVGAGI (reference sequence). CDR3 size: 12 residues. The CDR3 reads CASIGLLYEQYF. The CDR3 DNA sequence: TGTGCCAGCATTGGACTACTCTACGAGCAGTACTTC.

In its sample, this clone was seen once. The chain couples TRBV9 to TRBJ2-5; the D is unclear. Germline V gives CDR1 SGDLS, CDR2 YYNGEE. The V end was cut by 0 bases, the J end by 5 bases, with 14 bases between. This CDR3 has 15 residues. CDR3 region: CASSVGDSYPETQYF. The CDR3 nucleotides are TGTGCCAGCAGCGTAGGAGACTCGTACCCGGAGACCCAGTACTTC.

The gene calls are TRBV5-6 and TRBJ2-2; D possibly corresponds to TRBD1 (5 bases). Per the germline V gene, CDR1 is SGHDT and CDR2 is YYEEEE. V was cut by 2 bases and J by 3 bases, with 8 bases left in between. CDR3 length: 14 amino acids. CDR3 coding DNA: TGTGCCAGCAGCTTCCCAGGGTACACCGGGGAGCTGTTTTTT. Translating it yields CASSFPGYTGELFF.

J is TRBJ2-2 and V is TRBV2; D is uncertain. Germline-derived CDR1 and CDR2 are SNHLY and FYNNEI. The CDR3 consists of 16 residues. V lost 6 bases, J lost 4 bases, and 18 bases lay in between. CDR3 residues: CASRARLVYGTGELFF. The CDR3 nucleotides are TGTGCCAGCAGGGCCAGGCTTGTCTACGGCACCGGGGAGCTGTTTTTT.

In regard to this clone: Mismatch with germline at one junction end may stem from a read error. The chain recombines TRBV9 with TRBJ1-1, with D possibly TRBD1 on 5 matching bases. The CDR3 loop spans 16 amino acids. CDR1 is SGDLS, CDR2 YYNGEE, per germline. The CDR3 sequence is CASSDKVGGLDTEAFF. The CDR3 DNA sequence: TGTGCCAGCAGCGACAAGGTCGGTGGCTTGGACACTGAGGCTTTCTTT.

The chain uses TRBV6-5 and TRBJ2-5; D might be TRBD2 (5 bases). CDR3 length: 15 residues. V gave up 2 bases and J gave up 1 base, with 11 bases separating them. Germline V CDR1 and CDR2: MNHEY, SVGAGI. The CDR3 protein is CASSYEGAVQETQYF. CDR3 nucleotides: TGTGCCAGCAGTTACGAGGGAGCTGTCCAAGAGACCCAGTACTTC.

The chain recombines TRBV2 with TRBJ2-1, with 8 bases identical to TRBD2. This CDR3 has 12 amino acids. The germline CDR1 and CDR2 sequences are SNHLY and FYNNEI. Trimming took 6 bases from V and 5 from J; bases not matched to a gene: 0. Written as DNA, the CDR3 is TGTGCCAGCAGACTAGCGGACAATGAGCAGTTCTTC. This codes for CASRLADNEQFF.

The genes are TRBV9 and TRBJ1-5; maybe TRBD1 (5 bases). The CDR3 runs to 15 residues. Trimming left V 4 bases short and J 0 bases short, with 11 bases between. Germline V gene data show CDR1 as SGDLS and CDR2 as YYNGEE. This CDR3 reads CASSRTLGSNQPQHF. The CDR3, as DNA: TGTGCCAGCAGCCGGACATTGGGTAGCAATCAGCCCCAGCATTTT.

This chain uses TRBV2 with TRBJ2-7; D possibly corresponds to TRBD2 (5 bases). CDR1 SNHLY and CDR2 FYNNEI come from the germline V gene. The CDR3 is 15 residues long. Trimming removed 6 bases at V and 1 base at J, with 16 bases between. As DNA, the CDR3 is TGTGCCAGCAGCGCAGACCTGTCGGGGTCCTACGAGCAGTACTTC. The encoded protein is CASSADLSGSYEQYF.

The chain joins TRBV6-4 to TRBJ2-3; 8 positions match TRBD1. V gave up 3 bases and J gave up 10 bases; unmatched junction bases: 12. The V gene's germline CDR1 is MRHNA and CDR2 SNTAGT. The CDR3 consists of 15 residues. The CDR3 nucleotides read TGTGCCAGCAGTGATTTGAGGACAGGGATAAGTGCGCAGTATTTT. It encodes CASSDLRTGISAQYF.

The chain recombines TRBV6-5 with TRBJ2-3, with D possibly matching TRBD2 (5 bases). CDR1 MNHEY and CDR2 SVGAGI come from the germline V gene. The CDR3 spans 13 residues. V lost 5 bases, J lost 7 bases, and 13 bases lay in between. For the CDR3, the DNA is TGTGCCAGCAGTGAACAATTCGGGAATACGCAGTATTTT. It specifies CASSEQFGNTQYF.

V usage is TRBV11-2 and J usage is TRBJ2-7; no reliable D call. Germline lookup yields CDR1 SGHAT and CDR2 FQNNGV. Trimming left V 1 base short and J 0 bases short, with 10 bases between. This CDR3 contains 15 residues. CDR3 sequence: CASSLGSGSSYEQYF. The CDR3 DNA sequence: TGTGCCAGCAGCTTAGGATCTGGCAGCTCCTACGAGCAGTACTTC.